This TCR beta chain is from a study of T cell repertoires in cytomegalovirus infection. Study-wide context: HLA-C-restricted CMV epitopes, recently identified, and well-studied HLA-B-restricted ones were used by the study. TCR beta signatures that were public indicated CMV infection and matching HLA type.

This clonotype turned up a few times. No antigen is known for it. V lost 5 bases and J lost 3, with 11 bases in between. The CDR3 extends over 14 amino acids. From germline, CDR1 is SGHTA and CDR2 FQGTGA. TCRdb redid the calling of the reads with MiXCR, one entry per CDR3 protein. In the table there are 300,000 to 400,000 distinct CDR3 sequences, 25% to 30% of which are singletons. The origin of this receptor is a human donor in good health (CMV status not recorded). Some clones in this sample may be carry-over from other donors' samples. V usage is TRBV7-3 and J usage is TRBJ2-1; no clear D. Sequences were derived from cultured PBMCs, sampled from culture after CMV antigen stimulation. The CDR3 here is CASSPTRNYNEQFF. The CDR3, as DNA: TGTGCCAGCAGCCCCACCAGGAACTACAATGAGCAGTTCTTC.